This TCR beta chain was recorded in a study of cytomegalovirus exposure and HLA in healthy donors. Comment on this clone: Antigen: not known.

13 Jbeta primers and 60 Vbeta primers were used for the PCR. Sequencing used immunoSEQ multiplex PCR; TCRdb keeps in-frame clones, though not all of them. Its table records 150,000 or so clones. Study conclusions and caveats: Follow-up analysis seemed to connect common viral pathogens with several of the most significant clusters identified. There were 164 TCR beta chains listed as cytomegalovirus-associated. Earlier results showed most TCR beta V segments being productive about 90% or about 30% of the time. One variant, a missense change in DCLRE1C, was linked in a later analysis to TCR beta V- and J-gene trimming.

CDR1 SEHNR and CDR2 FQNEAQ come from the germline V gene (reference sequence). The V and J ends lost 1 base and 4 bases respectively, with 13 bases between them. The CDR3 runs to 15 residues. This chain joins TRBV7-9 and TRBJ1-2; D gene ambiguous. The sequenced sample consisted of PBMCs. The TCR comes from a woman in her fifties or sixties in good health and CMV-seronegative. CDR3 sequence: CASSLGRTEGYGYTF. The CDR3 DNA reads TGTGCCAGCAGCTTAGGTCGGACGGAGGGCTATGGCTACACCTTC.